This T cell receptor (beta chain) comes out of a study of CD8 T cells in Susac syndrome. Points from the study as a whole: Acknowledgment was made by the study that its TCR sequencing and HLA analysis involved a relatively small number of individuals.

Patients with Susac syndrome met diagnostic criteria defined recently for definite or probable disease. FACS was used to enrich TEMRA cells, whereas the CD8+ and CD4+ T cells were obtained by negative isolation. After extraction with the RNeasy kit, about 0.45 to 1 ug of the RNA was reverse transcribed using random hexamers. TCR beta CDR3 was amplified by immunoSEQ multiplex PCR. This amplification extended across 54 Vbeta and 13 Jbeta segments. In TCRdb, the immunoSEQ multiplex PCR reads were re-called with MiXCR into one record per CDR3 protein. The table lists about 140,000 distinct CDR3 sequences, just under 95% of them singletons. A note on this clonotype: Its specificity is unknown.

The specimen was CD4+ T cells from PBMCs. The origin of this receptor is a human donor with Susac syndrome.

The CDR3 bases are TGCAGCACAGCACCGGGACTCCGGGCCGACTATGGCTACACCTTC. Encoded protein: CSTAPGLRADYGYTF. This rearrangement joins TRBV29-1 to TRBJ1-2; tentative D call: TRBD1 (5 bases). V was clipped by 8 bases and J by 3 bases, with 22 bases between them. Per the germline V gene, CDR1 is SQVTM and CDR2 is ANQGSEA. The CDR3 contains 15 residues.